This T cell receptor beta chain was recorded in a study of shared clonotypes between healthy human individuals. Study results and limitations: Naive subsets generally exceeded memory subsets in estimated richness. Of the naive CD4 clonotypes, approximately 5% were shared across a few donors.

Data came from immunoSEQ multiplex PCR; TCRdb stores just in-frame clones and leaves some out. Of about 1.1 million clones in the sample, 70% to 80% were seen once. For this clone: Its matching antigen is unknown. The same CDR3 can be traced to other DNA sequences in this sample.

The germline V gene has CDR1 SGHNT and CDR2 YYREEE (reference sequence). The CDR3 is 16 residues long. V lost 4 bases to trimming and J lost 0 bases, with 14 bases between them. The source is a man in his late teens or twenties in good health. Some clones in this sample may be carry-over from other donors' samples. The specimen sequenced was memory CD4+ T cells from PBMCs. Documented subset: CD45RA-negative fraction. The rearrangement uses TRBV5-4 and TRBJ2-1, with D perhaps TRBD2 (5 bases). CDR3 DNA sequence: TGTGCCAGCAGCCGAGGAGGCGGTAGCTCCTACAATGAGCAGTTCTTC. Protein product: CASSRGGGSSYNEQFF.